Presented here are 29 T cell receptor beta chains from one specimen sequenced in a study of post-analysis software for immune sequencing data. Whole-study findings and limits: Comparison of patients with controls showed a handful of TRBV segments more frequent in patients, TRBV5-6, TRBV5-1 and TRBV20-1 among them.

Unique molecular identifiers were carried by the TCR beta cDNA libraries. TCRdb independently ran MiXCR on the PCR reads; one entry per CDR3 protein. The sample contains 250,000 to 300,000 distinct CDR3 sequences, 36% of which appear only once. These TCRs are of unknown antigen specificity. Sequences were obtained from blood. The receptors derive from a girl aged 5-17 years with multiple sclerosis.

The DNA of the CDR3 is TGTGCCTGGAGCCGGCAATCGGGGAGCGGGAGGGACGTCGGCAATGAGCAGTACTTC. Protein product: CAWSRQSGSGRDVGNEQYF. The rearrangement links TRBV30 to TRBJ2-5, with 10 bases aligning to TRBD2. The ends lost 3 bases at V and 11 bases at J; junction bases unmatched: 27. This CDR3 is built from 19 residues. The germline gives CDR1 GTSNPN, CDR2 SVGIG (reference sequence).

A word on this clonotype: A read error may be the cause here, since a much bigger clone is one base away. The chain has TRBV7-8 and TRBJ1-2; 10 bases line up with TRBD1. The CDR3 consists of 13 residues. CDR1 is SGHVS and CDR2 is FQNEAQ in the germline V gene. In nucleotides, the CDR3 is TGTGCCTGCAGCCTGGGACAGGGGTTCGGCTACACCTTC. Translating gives CACSLGQGFGYTF.

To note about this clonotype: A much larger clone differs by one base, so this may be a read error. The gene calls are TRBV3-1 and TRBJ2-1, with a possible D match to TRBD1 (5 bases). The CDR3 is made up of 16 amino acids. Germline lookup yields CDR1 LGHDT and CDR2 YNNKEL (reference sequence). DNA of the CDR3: TGTACCAGCAGCCCAGCAGGGTCCCCCGACTACAATGAGCAGTTCTTC. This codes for CTSSPAGSPDYNEQFF.

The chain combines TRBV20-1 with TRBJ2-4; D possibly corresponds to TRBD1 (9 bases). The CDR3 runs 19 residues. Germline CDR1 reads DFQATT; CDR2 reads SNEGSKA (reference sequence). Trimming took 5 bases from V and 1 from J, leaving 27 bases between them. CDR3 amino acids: CSADRGKPGGAWAKNIQYF. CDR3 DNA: TGCAGTGCTGACAGGGGGAAGCCCGGGGGGGCATGGGCCAAAAACATTCAGTACTTC.

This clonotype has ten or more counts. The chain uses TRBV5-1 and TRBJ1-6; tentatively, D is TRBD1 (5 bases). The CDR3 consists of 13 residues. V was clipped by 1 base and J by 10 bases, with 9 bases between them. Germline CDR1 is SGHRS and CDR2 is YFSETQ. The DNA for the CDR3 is TGCGCCAGCAGCTTGTCGGGACGGTCACCCCTCCACTTT. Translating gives CASSLSGRSPLHF.

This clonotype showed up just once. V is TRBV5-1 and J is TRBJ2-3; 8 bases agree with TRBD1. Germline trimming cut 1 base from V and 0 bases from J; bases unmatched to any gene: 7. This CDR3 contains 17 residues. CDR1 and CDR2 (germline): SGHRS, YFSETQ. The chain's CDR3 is CASSLNRQGPSTDTQYF. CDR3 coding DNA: TGCGCCAGCAGCTTGAACCGACAGGGGCCTAGCACAGATACGCAGTATTTT.

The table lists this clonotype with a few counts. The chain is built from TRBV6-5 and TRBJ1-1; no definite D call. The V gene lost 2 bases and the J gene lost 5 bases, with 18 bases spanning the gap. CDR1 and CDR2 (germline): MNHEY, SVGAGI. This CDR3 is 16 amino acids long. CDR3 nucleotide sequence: TGTGCCAGCAGTTACGATTCCAGGACGAAAGCGACTGAAGCTTTCTTT. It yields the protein CASSYDSRTKATEAFF.

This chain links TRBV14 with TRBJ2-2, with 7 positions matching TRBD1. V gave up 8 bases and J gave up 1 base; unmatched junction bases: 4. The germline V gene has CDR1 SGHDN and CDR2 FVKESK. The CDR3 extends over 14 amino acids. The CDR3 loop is CASVRTGNTGELFF. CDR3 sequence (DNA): TGTGCCAGCGTCCGGACAGGGAACACCGGGGAGCTGTTTTTT. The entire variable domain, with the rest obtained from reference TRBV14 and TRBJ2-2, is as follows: EAGVTQFPSHSVIEKGQTVTLRCDPISGHDNLYWYRRVMGKEIKFLLHFVKESKQDESGMPNNRFLAERTGGTYSTLKVQPAELEDSGVYFCASVRTGNTGELFFGEGSRLTVL.

The CDR3 loop is CASSVTSGPYEQYF. The CDR3 region has the DNA TGTGCCAGCAGCGTTACTAGCGGACCCTACGAGCAGTACTTC. The chain employs TRBV7-2 and TRBJ2-7, with 8 positions matching TRBD2. V trimming: 5 bases; J trimming: 2 bases; junction bases outside the gene matches: 5. Germline values: CDR1 SGHTA, CDR2 FQGNSA. The CDR3 loop spans 14 amino acids.

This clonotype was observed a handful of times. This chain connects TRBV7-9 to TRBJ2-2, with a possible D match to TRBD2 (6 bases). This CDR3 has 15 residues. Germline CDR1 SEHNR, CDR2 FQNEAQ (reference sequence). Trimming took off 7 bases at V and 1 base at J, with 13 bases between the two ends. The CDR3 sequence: CASIQGLGNTGELFF. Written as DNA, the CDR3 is TGTGCCAGCATCCAGGGACTTGGGAACACCGGGGAGCTGTTTTTT.

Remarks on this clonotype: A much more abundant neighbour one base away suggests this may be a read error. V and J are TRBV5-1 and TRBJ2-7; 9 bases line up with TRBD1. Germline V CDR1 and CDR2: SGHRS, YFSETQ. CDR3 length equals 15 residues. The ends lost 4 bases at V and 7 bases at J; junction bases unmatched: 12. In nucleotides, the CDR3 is TGCGCCAGCAGCGTCACTACAGGGGGCTACAATGAGCAGTACTTC. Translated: CASSVTTGGYNEQYF.

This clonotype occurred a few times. The CDR3: CASSRGRDPNEQFF. CDR3 coding DNA: TGTGCCAGTAGTAGAGGCAGGGACCCCAATGAGCAGTTCTTC. The chain links TRBV19 to TRBJ2-1; D could derive from TRBD1 or TRBD2 (5 bases each). Per germline, CDR1 LNHDA and CDR2 SQIVND (reference sequence). This CDR3 spans 14 amino acids. The V gene lost 4 bases and the J gene lost 6 bases, with 13 bases spanning the gap. Based on the CDR3 plus reference TRBV19 and TRBJ2-1, the full variable domain is DGGITQSPKYLFRKEGQNVTLSCEQNLNHDAMYWYRQDPGQGLRLIYYSQIVNDFQKGDIAEGYSVSREKKESFPLTVTSAQKNPTAFYLCASSRGRDPNEQFFGPGTRLTVL.

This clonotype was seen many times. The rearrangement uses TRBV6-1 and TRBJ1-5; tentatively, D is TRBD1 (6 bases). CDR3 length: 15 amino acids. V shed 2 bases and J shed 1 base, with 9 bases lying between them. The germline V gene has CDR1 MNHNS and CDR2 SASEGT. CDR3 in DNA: TGTGCCAGCAGTGAACGAGGGGGAAGCAATCAGCCCCAGCATTTT. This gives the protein CASSERGGSNQPQHF.

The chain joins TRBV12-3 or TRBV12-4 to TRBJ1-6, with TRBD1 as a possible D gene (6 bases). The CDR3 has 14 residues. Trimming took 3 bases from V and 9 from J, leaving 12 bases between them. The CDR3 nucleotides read TGTGCCAGCAGTTTCGGGGTAGGGGGTTCACCCCTCCACTTT. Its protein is CASSFGVGGSPLHF.

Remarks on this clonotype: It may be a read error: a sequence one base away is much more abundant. The CDR3 spells CATQGLVSSDEQYF. The DNA for the CDR3 is TGTGCCACTCAGGGACTAGTATCCTCCGATGAGCAGTACTTC. The chain carries TRBV2 and TRBJ2-7; 8 positions agree with TRBD2. V gave up 10 bases and J gave up 7 bases; unmatched junction bases: 15. The CDR3 contains 14 residues. Germline CDR1 is SNHLY and CDR2 is FYNNEI.

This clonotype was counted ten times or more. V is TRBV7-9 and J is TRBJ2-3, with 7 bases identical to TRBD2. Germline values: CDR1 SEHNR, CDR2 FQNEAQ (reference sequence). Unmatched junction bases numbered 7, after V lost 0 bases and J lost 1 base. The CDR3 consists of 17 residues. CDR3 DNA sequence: TGTGCCAGCAGCTTAGCGATGACGGGAGGTCGCACAGATACGCAGTATTTT. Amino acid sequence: CASSLAMTGGRTDTQYF.

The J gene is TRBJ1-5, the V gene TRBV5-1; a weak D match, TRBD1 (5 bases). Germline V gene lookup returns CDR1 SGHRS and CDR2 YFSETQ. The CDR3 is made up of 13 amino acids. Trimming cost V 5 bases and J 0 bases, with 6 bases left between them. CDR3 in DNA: TGCGCCAGCAGGACAGATAGCAATCAGCCCCAGCATTTT. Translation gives CASRTDSNQPQHF. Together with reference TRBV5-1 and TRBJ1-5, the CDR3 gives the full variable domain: KAGVTQTPRYLIKTRGQQVTLSCSPISGHRSVSWYQQTPGQGLQFLFEYFSETQRNKGNFPGRFSGRQFSNSRSEMNVSTLELGDSALYLCASRTDSNQPQHFGDGTRLSIL.

The CDR3 sequence: CSAGFGSGSGSTDTQYF. CDR3 bases: TGCAGTGCTGGATTTGGGAGCGGTAGCGGGAGCACAGATACGCAGTATTTT. The gene calls are TRBV20-1 and TRBJ2-3; 7 nucleotides agree with TRBD2. Germline trimming cut 5 bases from V and 0 bases from J; bases unmatched to any gene: 14. CDR1 and CDR2 (germline): DFQATT, SNEGSKA (reference sequence). The CDR3 has 17 residues.

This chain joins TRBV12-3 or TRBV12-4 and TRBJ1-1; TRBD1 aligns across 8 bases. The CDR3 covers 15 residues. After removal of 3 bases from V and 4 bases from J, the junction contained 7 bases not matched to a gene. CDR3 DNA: TGTGCCAGCAGTTTCCGTACAGGGGGGGCCACTGAAGCTTTCTTT. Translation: CASSFRTGGATEAFF.

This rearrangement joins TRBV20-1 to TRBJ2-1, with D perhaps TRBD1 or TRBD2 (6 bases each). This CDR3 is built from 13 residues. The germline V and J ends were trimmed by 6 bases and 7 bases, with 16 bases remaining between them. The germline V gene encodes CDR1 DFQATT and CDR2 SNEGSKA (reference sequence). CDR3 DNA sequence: TGCAGTGCCCAGAGAGGGGGGCATAATGAGCAGTTCTTC. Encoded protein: CSAQRGGHNEQFF.

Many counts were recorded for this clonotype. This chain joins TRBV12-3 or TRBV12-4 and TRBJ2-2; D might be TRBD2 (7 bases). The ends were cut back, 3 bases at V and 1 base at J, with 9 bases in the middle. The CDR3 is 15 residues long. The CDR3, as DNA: TGTGCCAGCAGTTTGGGAGGGGGGAACACCGGGGAGCTGTTTTTT. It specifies CASSLGGGNTGELFF.

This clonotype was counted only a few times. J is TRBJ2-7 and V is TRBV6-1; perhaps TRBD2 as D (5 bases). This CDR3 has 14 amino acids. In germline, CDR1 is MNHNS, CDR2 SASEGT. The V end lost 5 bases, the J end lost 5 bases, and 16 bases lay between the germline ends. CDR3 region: CASSSYGRSDEQYF. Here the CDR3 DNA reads TGTGCCAGCAGTTCTTATGGCCGTAGCGACGAGCAGTACTTC.

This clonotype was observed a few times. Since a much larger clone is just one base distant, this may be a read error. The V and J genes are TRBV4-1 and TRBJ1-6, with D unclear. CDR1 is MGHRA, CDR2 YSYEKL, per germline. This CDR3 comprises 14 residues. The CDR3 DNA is TGCGCCAGCAACCAAGAGAGCTACAATTCACCCCTCCACTTT. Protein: CASNQESYNSPLHF.

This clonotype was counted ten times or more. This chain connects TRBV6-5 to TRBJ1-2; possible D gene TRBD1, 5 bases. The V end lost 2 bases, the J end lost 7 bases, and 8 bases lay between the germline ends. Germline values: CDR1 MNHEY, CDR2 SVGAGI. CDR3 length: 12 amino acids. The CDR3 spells CASSYLGAGYTF. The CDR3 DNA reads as TGTGCCAGCAGTTACCTAGGGGCTGGCTACACCTTC.

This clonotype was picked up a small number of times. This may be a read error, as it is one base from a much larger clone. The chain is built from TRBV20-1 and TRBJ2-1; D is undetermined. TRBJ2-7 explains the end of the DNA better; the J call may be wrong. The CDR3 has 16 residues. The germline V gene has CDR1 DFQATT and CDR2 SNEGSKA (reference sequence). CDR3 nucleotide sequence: TGCAGTGCCAAAGCTTGGACCAGTAGCTCCTACAATGAGCAGTACTTC. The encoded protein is CSAKAWTSSSYNEQYF.

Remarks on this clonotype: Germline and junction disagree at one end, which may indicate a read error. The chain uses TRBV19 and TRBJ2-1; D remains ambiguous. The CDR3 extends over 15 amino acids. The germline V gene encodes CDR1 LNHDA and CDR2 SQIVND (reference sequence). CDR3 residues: CASSIGRRAFNERFF. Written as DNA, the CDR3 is TGTGCCAGTAGTATAGGCCGCCGGGCCTTCAATGAGCGGTTCTTC. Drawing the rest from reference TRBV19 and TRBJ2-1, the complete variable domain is DGGITQSPKYLFRKEGQNVTLSCEQNLNHDAMYWYRQDPGQGLRLIYYSQIVNDFQKGDIAEGYSVSREKKESFPLTVTSAQKNPTAFYLCASSIGRRAFNERFFGPGTRLTVL.

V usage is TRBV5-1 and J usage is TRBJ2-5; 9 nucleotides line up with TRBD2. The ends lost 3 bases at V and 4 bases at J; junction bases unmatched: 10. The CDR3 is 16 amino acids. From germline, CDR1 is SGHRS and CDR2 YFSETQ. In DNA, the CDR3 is TGCGCCAGCAGCTCGATTAGCGGGAGCGGGGGAGAGACCCAGTACTTC. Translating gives CASSSISGSGGETQYF.

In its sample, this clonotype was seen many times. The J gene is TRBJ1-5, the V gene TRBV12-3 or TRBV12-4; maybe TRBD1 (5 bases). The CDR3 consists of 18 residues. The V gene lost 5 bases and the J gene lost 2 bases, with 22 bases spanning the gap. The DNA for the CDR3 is TGTGCCAGCAGTCCCCGAGGTAGGGGCGCGAGTCGCAATCAGCCCCAGCATTTT. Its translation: CASSPRGRGASRNQPQHF.

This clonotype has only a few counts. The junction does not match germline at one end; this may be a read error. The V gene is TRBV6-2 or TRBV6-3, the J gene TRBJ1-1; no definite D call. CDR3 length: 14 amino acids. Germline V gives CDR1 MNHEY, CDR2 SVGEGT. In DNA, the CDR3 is TGTGCCAGCAGGTACTCCCCTTCCCGGTCTGAAGCTTTCTTT. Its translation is CASRYSPSRSEAFF.